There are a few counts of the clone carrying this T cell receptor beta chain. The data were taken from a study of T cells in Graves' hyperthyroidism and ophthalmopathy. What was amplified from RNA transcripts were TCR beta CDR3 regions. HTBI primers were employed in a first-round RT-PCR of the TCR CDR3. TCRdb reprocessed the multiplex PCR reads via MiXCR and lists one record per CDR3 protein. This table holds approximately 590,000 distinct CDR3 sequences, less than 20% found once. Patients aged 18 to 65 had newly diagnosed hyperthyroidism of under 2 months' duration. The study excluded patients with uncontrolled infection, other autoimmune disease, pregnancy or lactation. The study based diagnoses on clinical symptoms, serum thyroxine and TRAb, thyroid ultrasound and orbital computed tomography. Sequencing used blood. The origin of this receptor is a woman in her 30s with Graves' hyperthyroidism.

The CDR3 DNA is TGTGCCAGCAGTAGGACCGGGACCCCAAACGAGCAGTACTTC. Residues: CASSRTGTPNEQYF. The chain has TRBV12-3 or TRBV12-4 and TRBJ2-7; D is perhaps TRBD1 or TRBD2 (5 bases each). Trimming pared 5 bases from V and 5 bases from J, leaving 16 bases between. CDR3 length: 14 amino acids.